The clone carrying this T cell receptor (beta chain) occurred once. Its antigen is not identified. Vbeta (60) and Jbeta (13) primers were used in the PCR. Repertoires were generated with immunoSEQ multiplex PCR, while TCRdb's copy carries only in-frame clones and drops some. Of over 150,000 clones listed, roughly 85% were seen once; the top ten hold about 2%. The V end was cut by 4 bases, the J end by 9 bases, with 10 bases between. This CDR3 is built from 12 residues. Germline lookup yields CDR1 LNHDA and CDR2 SQIVND (reference sequence). The data are from a study of cytomegalovirus exposure and HLA in healthy donors. Study observations and caveats: Most TCR sequences were rare, but some public TCRs occurred in many donors. Some TCR beta chains (around 160 of them) were listed as cytomegalovirus-associated.

This clonotype originated in a man aged 35 to 55 in good health and CMV-seronegative. The J gene is TRBJ2-1, the V gene TRBV19; D gene uncertain. Sequencing was done on a sample of PBMCs. CDR3 sequence reads: CASSTLVGEQFF. Here the CDR3 DNA reads TGTGCCAGTAGTACGTTGGTCGGTGAGCAGTTCTTC.